The text below deals with one T cell receptor (beta chain). Its specificity is unknown. Sequencing was performed with immunoSEQ multiplex PCR; in TCRdb, only in-frame clones are kept and a portion is missing. The sample contains about 12,000 clones, 76% of which appear only once. This record belongs to a study of chemoradiotherapy in HPV16-positive cancers. V gave up 2 bases and J gave up 2 bases, with 10 bases separating them. The CDR3 spans 14 residues. Germline CDR1 and CDR2: SNHLY and FYNNEI. Study-wide results and caveats: During treatment, candidate HPV-specific clones and E7-related motifs expanded in tumor.

The V call is TRBV2, the J call TRBJ2-7; tentative D call: TRBD1 (5 bases). This material was collected from a patient who underwent chemoradiotherapy. This clonotype was sampled from a human donor with HPV-associated anogenital cancer. The CDR3 sequence: CASSELGQAYEQYF. The DNA of the CDR3 is TGTGCCAGCAGTGAACTAGGACAAGCCTACGAGCAGTACTTC.